These T cell receptor beta chains were read from a single sample in a study of CD4 and CD8 cells across lung adenocarcinoma regions. MiXCR, run by TCRdb on the PCR reads, gives a single entry per CDR3 protein. The table has 20,000 to 25,000 distinct CDR3 sequences, roughly 54% seen once; the top ten hold 25% to 30%. Sequencing used CD8+ T cells from the center of a lung tumor. Receptors originate from a female donor with lung adenocarcinoma. The CD4 and CD8 labels of this study may be unreliable. The CDR3 runs from the conserved cysteine through the conserved F or W. A D gene is named only where the DNA matches it firmly. Not every row has a clone size; where given, it reads once, few, many or a size class.

D gene	J gene	clone size	V gene	CDR3 protein	CDR3 DNA
NA	TRBJ2-1	NA	TRBV10-1	CASSGASYNEQFF	TGCGCCAGCAGTGGGGCTTCCTACAATGAGCAGTTCTTC
TRBD2	TRBJ2-5	NA	TRBV10-1	CASRGGGGGDQKTQYF	TGCGCCAGCAGGGGCGGGGGGGGGGGGGACCAAAAGACCCAGTACTTC
TRBD1	TRBJ2-5	NA	TRBV7-6	CASSSNRGRQETQYF	TGTGCCAGCAGCTCGAACAGGGGAAGGCAAGAGACCCAGTACTTC
TRBD2	TRBJ2-7	once	TRBV5-1	CASRLAGGHTYEQYF	TGCGCCAGCCGGCTAGCGGGAGGCCACACCTACGAGCAGTACTTC
TRBD2	TRBJ2-3	NA	TRBV27	CASRDRGGGVQETQYF	TGTGCCAGCAGGGACCGTGGGGGAGGGGTGCAAGAGACGCAGTACTTT
NA	TRBJ2-1	many	TRBV30	CAWSQSALYNEQFF	TGTGCCTGGAGTCAATCGGCACTTTACAATGAGCAGTTCTTC
TRBD2	TRBJ2-5	NA	TRBV10-3	CAIKYSGRAEETQYF	TGTGCCATCAAATATAGCGGGAGGGCCGAAGAGACGCAGTACTTT
TRBD1	TRBJ2-5	NA	TRBV4-1	CASSQPDRDTFQETQYF	TGCGCCAGCAGCCAACCGGACAGGGACACTTTCCAAGAGACCCAGTACTTC
NA	TRBJ2-4	few	TRBV10-3	CATGLGAKNIQYF	TGTGCCACGGGGCTGGGAGCCAAAAATATTCAGTACTTC
NA	TRBJ2-7	NA	TRBV6-4	CASSETYEQYF	TGTGCCAGCAGTGAAACCTACGAGCAGTACTTC
TRBD1	TRBJ1-3	NA	TRBV25-1	CASRDSSSGNTIYF	TGTGCCAGCCGGGACAGTAGCTCTGGAAACACCATATATTTT
NA	TRBJ2-2	NA	TRBV19	CASSIGQINTGELFF	TGTGCCAGTAGTATAGGACAGATAAACACCGGGGAGCTGTTTTTT
TRBD2	TRBJ2-3	NA	TRBV27	CASSSRLAGGTDTQYF	TGTGCCAGCAGTTCAAGACTAGCGGGGGGCACAGATACGCAGTATTTT
NA	TRBJ2-3	once	TRBV11-1	CASGSPSTDTQYF	TGTGCCAGCGGCAGCCCTAGCACAGATACGCAGTATTTT
NA	TRBJ2-7	many	TRBV27	CASSFVAGSSYEQYF	TGTGCCAGCAGTTTTGTTGCGGGAAGCTCCTACGAGCAGTACTTC
NA	TRBJ2-7	once	TRBV10-1	CGSKGLRAQDTQYF	TGCGGCAGCAAGGGGCTGCGAGCCCAAGATACGCAGTACTTC
NA	TRBJ2-4	NA	TRBV10-1	CASKGRRAQDIQYF	TGCGCCAGCAAGGGGAGGCGAGCCCAAGATATTCAGTACTTT
TRBD1	TRBJ2-7	large	TRBV10-2	CASSGKGQGYEQYF	TGCGCCAGCAGTGGTAAGGGACAGGGATACGAGCAGTACTTC
TRBD1	TRBJ2-1	NA	TRBV6-1	CASSDRGQGNEQFF	TGTGCCAGCAGTGACAGGGGGCAGGGGAATGAGCAGTTCTTC
NA	TRBJ2-7	NA	TRBV10-3	CAISESQGGSTYEQYF	TGTGCCATCAGTGAGTCCCAGGGGGGTAGTACCTACGAGCAGTACTTC
TRBD1	TRBJ2-5	NA	TRBV11-2	CASSLGDRNEQYF	TGTGCCAGCAGCTTAGGGGACAGGAATGAGCAGTACTTC
NA	TRBJ1-2	medium-sized	TRBV6-1	CASRDSRNYGYTF	TGTGCCAGCAGGGACAGCCGTAACTATGGCTACACCTTC
TRBD1	TRBJ2-5	NA	TRBV10-3	CAGGLGGRDQETQYF	TGTGCCGGGGGCCTAGGGGGCCGTGACCAAGAGACCCAGTACTTC
NA	TRBJ2-3	NA	TRBV7-9	CARIFARAADNTQYF	TGTGCCCGCATCTTCGCTCGGGCAGCCGACAATACTCAGTATTTT
TRBD2	TRBJ2-1	many	TRBV7-3	CASSDLAGLGNEQFF	TGTGCCAGCAGCGATCTAGCGGGACTCGGTAATGAGCAGTTCTTC
NA	TRBJ2-4	NA	TRBV10-1	CASSESEGLGAKDIQYF	TGCGCCAGCAGTGAGTCCGAGGGGCTGGGAGCCAAAGACATTCAGTACTTC
TRBD2	TRBJ2-1	NA	TRBV6-2/TRBV6-3	CASSRPGTSGFSYNEQFF	TGTGCCAGCAGTCGCCCCGGGACTAGCGGGTTTTCCTACAATGAGCAGTTCTTC
NA	TRBJ2-5	few	TRBV6-1	CASSESPPETQYF	TGTGCCAGCAGTGAAAGCCCCCCCGAGACCCAGTACTTC
NA	TRBJ1-3	NA	TRBV6-1	CASSEEGHLANTIYF	TGTGCCAGCAGTGAAGAGGGACACCTCGCTAACACCATATATTTT
NA	TRBJ2-2	NA	TRBV6-2/TRBV6-3	CASSYRPNTGELFF	TGTGCCAGCAGTTACCGACCGAACACCGGGGAGCTGTTTTTT
NA	TRBJ2-5	NA	TRBV10-1	CAGSGDRDPETQYF	TGCGCCGGCAGTGGGGACCGGGACCCAGAGACGCAGTACTTT
NA	TRBJ2-7	NA	TRBV6-1	CASSLNRDYEQYF	TGTGCCAGCAGTCTGAACAGGGACTACGAGCAGTACTTC
NA	TRBJ2-4	NA	TRBV27	CASAGQGGCDQDTQYF	TGTGCCAGCGCGGGACAAGGGGGGTGTGACCAAGACACTCAGTACTTC
TRBD1	TRBJ1-4	few	TRBV10-3	CATRQGALNEKLFF	TGTGCCACCCGACAGGGGGCTCTTAATGAAAAACTGTTTTTT
NA	TRBJ2-4	NA	TRBV27	CASSGQAAKNIQYF	TGTGCCAGCAGTGGTCAGGCGGCCAAAAACATTCAGTACTTC
TRBD2	TRBJ2-3	NA	TRBV4-1	CASSQGTSGIDTQYF	TGCGCCAGCAGCCAAGGGACTAGCGGAATAGATACGCAGTATTTT
NA	TRBJ2-4	NA	TRBV12-3/TRBV12-4	CASSSQNRVAKNIQYF	TGTGCCAGCAGTTCCCAAAACAGGGTAGCCAAAAACATTCAGTACTTC
NA	TRBJ2-7	NA	TRBV10-1	CANWAKPLYYEQYF	TGCGCCAATTGGGCAAAACCTCTGTATTACGAGCAGTACTTC
TRBD2	TRBJ2-7	few	TRBV27	CASSLSGRLAGGRSSYEQYF	TGTGCCAGCAGTTTATCGGGGAGACTAGCGGGAGGAAGGAGCTCCTACGAGCAGTACTTC
NA	TRBJ2-3	few	TRBV12-3/TRBV12-4	CASSPQGGTADTQYF	TGTGCCAGCAGTCCCCAGGGGGGTACAGCAGATACGCAGTATTTT
TRBD1	TRBJ2-5	NA	TRBV10-3	CVGGTGGGDQETQYF	TGTGTCGGGGGGACAGGGGGCGGGGACCAAGAGACCCAGTACTTC
TRBD2	TRBJ2-1	once	TRBV10-3	CAISLGTSARNEQFF	TGTGCCATCAGTCTCGGGACTAGCGCCCGGAATGAGCAGTTCTTC
NA	TRBJ2-3	NA	TRBV7-2	CAGGLLEETQYF	TGTGCCGGGGGCCTTCTCGAAGAGACGCAGTATTTC
NA	TRBJ2-5	few	TRBV3-1	CASSQAGFTETQYF	TGTGCCAGCAGCCAAGCTGGATTTACAGAGACCCAGTACTTC
NA	TRBJ2-3	NA	TRBV6-1	CASSRAVAPLTDTQYF	TGTGCCAGCAGCCGAGCGGTGGCCCCACTCACAGATACGCAGTATTTT
NA	TRBJ2-1	NA	TRBV5-6	CASQGFSYNEQFF	TGTGCCAGCCAAGGGTTTAGCTACAATGAGCAGTTCTTC
NA	TRBJ2-7	NA	TRBV12-3/TRBV12-4	CASSTGAHEQYF	TGTGCCAGCAGCACCGGGGCCCACGAGCAGTACTTC
NA	TRBJ2-3	NA	TRBV12-3/TRBV12-4	CASRGGDTQYF	TGTGCCAGCAGAGGGGGAGATACGCAGTATTTT
NA	TRBJ1-4	medium-sized	TRBV6-1	CASSAQNNEKLFF	TGTGCCAGCAGTGCTCAGAATAATGAAAAACTGTTTTTT
TRBD2	TRBJ2-2	NA	TRBV12-3/TRBV12-4	CASSLALAALGGELFF	TGTGCCAGCAGTTTAGCGCTAGCGGCCTTGGGCGGGGAGCTGTTTTTT
TRBD2	TRBJ2-5	NA	TRBV4-2	CASSQKPGAGMGQETQYF	TGTGCCAGCAGCCAAAAACCTGGAGCGGGAATGGGGCAAGAGACCCAGTACTTC
NA	TRBJ2-1	few	TRBV6-1	CASSVVGDNEQFF	TGTGCCAGCAGTGTTGTTGGGGACAATGAGCAGTTCTTC
NA	TRBJ2-3	few	TRBV7-2	CASSLTADTDTQYF	TGTGCCAGCAGCTTAACAGCGGACACAGATACGCAGTATTTT
TRBD1	TRBJ2-7	many	TRBV6-1	CASSATGGRVEQYF	TGTGCCAGCAGTGCCACAGGGGGGCGGGTCGAGCAGTACTTC
NA	TRBJ2-1	NA	TRBV6-5	CASSYSSHNEQFF	TGTGCCAGCAGTTACTCGTCTCACAATGAGCAGTTCTTC
TRBD1	TRBJ1-5	NA	TRBV6-1	CASSRDRDGKPQHF	TGTGCCAGCAGTCGGGACAGGGATGGTAAGCCCCAGCATTTT
NA	TRBJ2-7	NA	TRBV6-1	CASSEGPTPYEQYF	TGTGCCAGCAGTGAGGGGCCCACCCCCTACGAGCAGTACTTC